The 29 T cell receptor beta chains below all came from one sample that was sequenced in a study of T cell repertoires in cytomegalovirus infection. Via MiXCR, TCRdb re-called the reads, giving one row per CDR3 protein. This sample has some 350,000 distinct CDR3 sequences, with roughly 20% found just once. Sequencing used PBMCs. The receptor set was obtained from a human donor in good health (CMV status not recorded). Some clones in this sample may be carry-over from other donors' samples.

This clonotype turned up a few times. The chain joins TRBV7-8 to TRBJ1-5; TRBD1 is a possible D gene (5 bases). Trimming cost V 1 base and J 3 bases, with 13 bases left between them. The length of the CDR3 is 16 residues. The germline CDR1 and CDR2 sequences are SGHVS and FQNEAQ. The CDR3 spells CASSLVVGAPNQPQHF. CDR3 DNA: TGTGCCAGCAGCTTAGTTGTAGGGGCCCCCAATCAGCCCCAGCATTTT.

This chain uses TRBV7-2 with TRBJ2-2, with a tentative D call TRBD1 (5 bases). V gave up 2 bases and J gave up 2 bases, with 12 bases separating them. The CDR3 is 16 residues long. Germline-derived CDR1 and CDR2 are SGHTA and FQGNSA. The CDR3 region has the DNA TGTGCCAGCAGCTTATTGGGGCCTAGAAACACCGGGGAGCTGTTTTTT. It encodes CASSLLGPRNTGELFF.

This clonotype was recorded at least ten times. The chain uses TRBV7-8 and TRBJ1-3, with 9 bases identical to TRBD1. Germline V gene lookup returns CDR1 SGHVS and CDR2 FQNEAQ. This CDR3 region has 15 residues. After removal of 5 bases from V and 4 bases from J, the junction contained 6 bases not matched to a gene. The CDR3 here is CASSRDRGGGNTIYF. In nucleotides, the CDR3 is TGTGCCAGCAGCAGAGACAGGGGGGGAGGAAACACCATATATTTT. Together with reference TRBV7-8 and TRBJ1-3, the CDR3 gives the full variable domain: GAGVSQSPRYKVAKRGQDVALRCDPISGHVSLFWYQQALGQGPEFLTYFQNEAQLDKSGLPSDRFFAERPEGSVSTLKIQRTQQEDSAVYLCASSRDRGGGNTIYFGEGSWLTVV.

This clonotype appeared many times. The gene calls are TRBV7-2 and TRBJ2-1, with a weak D call TRBD2 (6 bases). Looked up from germline, CDR1 is SGHTA and CDR2 is FQGNSA. The CDR3 sequence is 13 residues long. Deletions cut 7 bases from V and 4 bases from J, with 11 bases between. DNA for the CDR3: TGTGCCAGCACCCTGGCGGGGTACAATGAGCAGTTCTTC. Protein product: CASTLAGYNEQFF.

There are many counts of this clonotype. The chain links TRBV7-8 to TRBJ2-3; TRBD2 aligns across 7 bases. Germline loops: CDR1 SGHVS, CDR2 FQNEAQ. V lost 4 bases and J lost 3; bases outside the gene matches: 4. The CDR3 extends over 14 amino acids. In nucleotides, the CDR3 is TGTGCCAGCAGCTGGAGTAGCGGGACAGATACGCAGTATTTT. It codes for CASSWSSGTDTQYF.

This clonotype came up many times. The rearrangement joins TRBV6-6 to TRBJ1-1, with D perhaps matching TRBD1 (5 bases). This CDR3 is 16 amino acids long. Trimming removed 0 bases from V and 0 bases from J, with 11 bases in between. In germline, CDR1 is MNHNY, CDR2 SVGAGI (reference sequence). DNA for the CDR3: TGTGCCAGCAGTTACTCGAGAGGGGCCTTGAACACTGAAGCTTTCTTT. Translated: CASSYSRGALNTEAFF.

At least ten counts were recorded for this clonotype. The chain carries TRBV7-2 and TRBJ2-2, with D unclear. The CDR3 runs to 15 residues. Trimming removed 1 base from V and 3 bases from J, with 9 bases in between. Germline V CDR1 and CDR2: SGHTA, FQGNSA. The CDR3 DNA reads TGTGCCAGCAGCTTAGTGCTGGGTTACACCGGGGAGCTGTTTTTT. Translated, it gives CASSLVLGYTGELFF.

V is TRBV19 and J is TRBJ2-2; D uncertain. The CDR3 has 10 residues. Trimming took 5 bases from V and 10 from J, leaving 5 bases between them. Germline values: CDR1 LNHDA, CDR2 SQIVND (reference sequence). CDR3 coding DNA: TGTGCCAGTAGTGGAGTGGAGCTGTTTTTT. Protein product: CASSGVELFF.

This clonotype was seen repeatedly, ten times or more. The chain employs TRBV7-6 and TRBJ1-6, with unresolved D. The V gene lost 2 bases and the J gene lost 9 bases, with 14 bases spanning the gap. This CDR3 is built from 15 residues. Germline-derived CDR1 and CDR2 are SGHVS and FNYEAQ. The CDR3 region is CASSLKDRRGSPLHF. CDR3 nucleotides: TGTGCCAGCAGCTTAAAAGATCGTCGCGGTTCACCCCTCCACTTT.

This clonotype was seen only a few times. CDR3 residues: CASSSTSGRSDEQFF. The CDR3 nucleotides read TGTGCCAGCAGCTCGACTAGCGGGAGATCAGATGAGCAGTTCTTC. The chain links TRBV12-3 or TRBV12-4 to TRBJ2-1; 12 nucleotides align to TRBD2. The CDR3 is 15 amino acids. With V trimmed by 6 bases and J by 8 bases, 8 bases remained unmatched.

This clonotype has a handful of counts. This chain joins TRBV2 and TRBJ2-2; D uncertain. The germline V and J ends were trimmed by 3 bases and 2 bases, with 10 bases remaining between them. CDR3 length: 15 residues. Per germline, CDR1 SNHLY and CDR2 FYNNEI. CDR3 residues: CASSDRQDNTGELFF. The CDR3 nucleotides read TGTGCCAGCAGTGACCGGCAGGATAACACCGGGGAGCTGTTTTTT.

This clonotype was seen a few times. The CDR3 bases are TGTGCCAGCAGCTCCCTGGCTGGGACTGAAGCTTTCTTT. As protein: CASSSLAGTEAFF. The V call is TRBV7-2, the J call TRBJ1-1; D unresolved. V gave up 4 bases and J gave up 5 bases, with 11 bases separating them. Germline V lookup: CDR1 SGHTA, CDR2 FQGNSA. The CDR3 is 13 residues long.

There are a few counts of this clonotype. This sequence joins TRBV7-9 and TRBJ1-6, with no clear D. CDR1 is SEHNR and CDR2 is FQNEAQ in the germline V gene (reference sequence). The CDR3 extends over 14 amino acids. The V gene lost 5 bases and the J gene lost 13 bases, with 18 bases spanning the gap. Written as DNA, the CDR3 is TGTGCCAGCAGCCCGGCCGGGCCTCAGTTCCCCCTCCACTTT. This sequence encodes CASSPAGPQFPLHF. The whole variable domain, filled in from reference TRBV7-9 and TRBJ1-6, reads DTGVSQNPRHKITKRGQNVTFRCDPISEHNRLYWYRQTLGQGPEFLTYFQNEAQLEKSRLLSDRFSAERPKGSFSTLEIQRTEQGDSAMYLCASSPAGPQFPLHFGNGTRLTVT.

V usage is TRBV29-1 and J usage is TRBJ2-2; 14 bases line up with TRBD2. The CDR3 runs 17 residues. J was trimmed by 5 bases and V by 7 bases; bases with no gene match: 12. Germline assignment: CDR1 SQVTM and CDR2 ANQGSEA. The CDR3 sequence: CSATRLAGGPGTGELFF. CDR3 DNA sequence: TGCAGCGCGACTCGACTAGCGGGGGGGCCGGGTACCGGGGAGCTGTTTTTT.

The J gene is TRBJ1-1, the V gene TRBV25-1, with 11 bases matching TRBD1. V lost 8 bases, J lost 2 bases, and 13 bases stayed unmatched. The CDR3 is made up of 17 amino acids. Germline loops: CDR1 MGHDK, CDR2 SYGVNS. CDR3 DNA: TGTGCCAGCGTCCCCAATGTCGGACAGGGGGCAAACACTGAAGCTTTCTTT. Amino acid sequence: CASVPNVGQGANTEAFF.

This sequence joins TRBV7-2 and TRBJ1-1; no reliable D call. The germline gives CDR1 SGHTA, CDR2 FQGNSA. This CDR3 has 13 residues. Trimming took off 1 base at V and 4 bases at J, with 7 bases between the two ends. CDR3 region: CASSLGVVTEAFF. Here the CDR3 DNA reads TGTGCCAGCAGCTTAGGAGTGGTCACTGAAGCTTTCTTT.

The rearrangement joins TRBV25-1 to TRBJ1-1; the D is unclear. The CDR3 is made up of 15 amino acids. Trimming shortened V by 0 bases and J by 4 bases, and 12 bases separated the two germline ends. Germline V gene data show CDR1 as MGHDK and CDR2 as SYGVNS. The CDR3 bases are TGTGCCAGCAGTGAATACAAGGGTTCAACCACTGAAGCTTTCTTT. This gives the protein CASSEYKGSTTEAFF.

This clonotype was counted many times. The chain recombines TRBV2 with TRBJ2-7; no reliable D call. V lost 2 bases and J 3 bases, leaving 5 bases between the germline ends. This CDR3 spans 12 amino acids. Germline CDR1 and CDR2: SNHLY and FYNNEI. The CDR3 is CASSENRYEQYV. CDR3 bases: TGTGCCAGCAGTGAAAACCGCTACGAGCAGTACGTC.

This chain uses TRBV11-2 with TRBJ2-4, with 7 bases aligning to TRBD1. The CDR3 contains 14 residues. The germline V gene encodes CDR1 SGHAT and CDR2 FQNNGV. V was clipped by 4 bases and J by 9 bases; unmatched bases: 9. CDR3 loop: CASSSPHRGSIQYF. Here the CDR3 DNA reads TGTGCCAGCAGCTCCCCCCACAGGGGATCCATTCAGTACTTC.

This clonotype was picked up a small number of times. The rearrangement joins TRBV20-1 to TRBJ2-1; D remains ambiguous. The CDR3 length is 14 residues. The germline V and J ends were trimmed by 6 bases and 0 bases, with 12 bases remaining between them. Per the germline V gene, CDR1 is DFQATT and CDR2 is SNEGSKA (reference sequence). The chain's CDR3 is CSAPGPSSYNEQFF. CDR3 in DNA: TGCAGTGCCCCTGGACCTAGCTCCTACAATGAGCAGTTCTTC.

This chain links TRBV20-1 with TRBJ1-2; D is possibly TRBD1 (5 bases). Looked up from germline, CDR1 is DFQATT and CDR2 is SNEGSKA (reference sequence). The CDR3 has 13 residues. Trimming took 7 bases from V and 3 from J, leaving 15 bases between them. In nucleotides, the CDR3 is TGCAGTGTGGGGCGATCCCTTTACTATGGCTACACCTTC. Amino acids: CSVGRSLYYGYTF.

The gene calls are TRBV7-2 and TRBJ2-2; 7 bases are shared with TRBD2. V lost 3 bases and J lost 4; bases outside the gene matches: 17. Germline-derived CDR1 and CDR2 are SGHTA and FQGNSA. The CDR3 is made up of 19 amino acids. The CDR3 coding sequence is TGTGCCAGCAGCTTGCGTATGTGGGACCCAACTAGCGCCACCGGGGAGCTGTTTTTT. This sequence encodes CASSLRMWDPTSATGELFF.

The chain carries TRBV4-1 and TRBJ2-1; D may be TRBD2 (5 bases). The CDR3 contains 13 residues. Between the trimmed V and J ends, which lost 3 bases and 8 bases, there was a span of 11 bases. Germline CDR1 and CDR2: MGHRA and YSYEKL. Written as DNA, the CDR3 is TGCGCCAGCAGCCAGTCGGGGTTGGATGAGCAGTTCTTC. Translation: CASSQSGLDEQFF.

This clonotype has just a few counts. The chain combines TRBV30 with TRBJ1-5; TRBD1 matches 12 bases. The V and J ends lost 3 bases and 10 bases, in that order; junction bases with no gene match: 10. There are 15 residues in the CDR3. Germline V CDR1 and CDR2: GTSNPN, SVGIG (reference sequence). The CDR3 DNA follows: TGTGCCTGGAGAGCCGGGACAGGGGGCTTCGATCCCCAGCATTTT. Encoded protein: CAWRAGTGGFDPQHF.

This clonotype was recorded at least ten times. V usage is TRBV11-2 and J usage is TRBJ2-2; 10 positions match TRBD1. The CDR3 runs to 15 residues. CDR1 is SGHAT, CDR2 FQNNGV, per germline. V was clipped by 5 bases and J by 4 bases; unmatched bases: 4. The CDR3 DNA is TGTGCCAGCAGCGCGGACAGGGGGATCACCGGGGAGCTGTTTTTT. Translating it yields CASSADRGITGELFF.

V and J are TRBV5-4 and TRBJ2-7; 9 bases map to TRBD2. Germline V lookup: CDR1 SGHNT, CDR2 YYREEE (reference sequence). Trimming removed 0 bases from V and 3 bases from J; junction bases left unmatched: 7. This CDR3 is 16 amino acids long. Written as DNA, the CDR3 is TGTGCCAGCAGCTTGGGACTAGCGGCTTCCGTCTACGAGCAGTACTTC. Amino acids: CASSLGLAASVYEQYF.

This clonotype came up a few times. This chain joins TRBV5-4 and TRBJ2-3, with D perhaps TRBD2 (6 bases). The V and J ends lost 0 bases and 2 bases respectively, with 13 bases between them. Germline CDR1 SGHNT, CDR2 YYREEE (reference sequence). The CDR3 has 16 amino acids. The CDR3, as DNA: TGTGCCAGCAGCTTGGGCGCGGGGCTGTCCACAGATACGCAGTATTTT. It is translated as CASSLGAGLSTDTQYF.

In this sample, this clonotype turned up many times. The J gene is TRBJ1-4, the V gene TRBV7-2; TRBD1 might be the D (6 bases). The germline V and J ends were trimmed by 1 base and 3 bases, with 9 bases remaining between them. From germline, CDR1 is SGHTA and CDR2 FQGNSA. The CDR3 covers 15 residues. The CDR3 nucleotides read TGTGCCAGCAGCTTAGTGTCAGGGGCTAATGAAAAACTGTTTTTT. Translation gives CASSLVSGANEKLFF. Combining the CDR3 with reference TRBV7-2 and TRBJ1-4 gives the whole variable domain GAGVSQSPSNKVTEKGKDVELRCDPISGHTALYWYRQSLGQGLEFLIYFQGNSAPDKSGLPSDRFSAERTGGSVSTLTIQRTQQEDSAVYLCASSLVSGANEKLFFGSGTQLSVL.

This clonotype was detected a few times. This chain connects TRBV20-1 to TRBJ2-3, with D perhaps assigned TRBD1 or TRBD2 (5 bases each). Germline V gives CDR1 DFQATT, CDR2 SNEGSKA (reference sequence). The CDR3 contains 15 residues. Trimming cost V 0 bases and J 2 bases, with 12 bases left between them. This chain's CDR3 is CSARDSGTDTDTQYF. The CDR3 bases are TGCAGTGCTAGAGATTCCGGGACCGACACAGATACGCAGTATTTT.